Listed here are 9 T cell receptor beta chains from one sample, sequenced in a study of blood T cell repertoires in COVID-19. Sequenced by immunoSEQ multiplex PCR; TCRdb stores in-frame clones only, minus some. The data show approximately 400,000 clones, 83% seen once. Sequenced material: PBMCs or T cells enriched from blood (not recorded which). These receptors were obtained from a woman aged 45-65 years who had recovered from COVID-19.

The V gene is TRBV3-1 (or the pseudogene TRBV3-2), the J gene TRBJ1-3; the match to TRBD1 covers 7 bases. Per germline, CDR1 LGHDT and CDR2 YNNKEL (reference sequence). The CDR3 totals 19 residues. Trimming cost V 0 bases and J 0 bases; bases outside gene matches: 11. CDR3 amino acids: CASSQDPRTGPPSGNTIYF. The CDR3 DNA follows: TGTGCCAGCAGCCAAGATCCAAGGACAGGACCCCCCTCTGGAAACACCATATATTTT.

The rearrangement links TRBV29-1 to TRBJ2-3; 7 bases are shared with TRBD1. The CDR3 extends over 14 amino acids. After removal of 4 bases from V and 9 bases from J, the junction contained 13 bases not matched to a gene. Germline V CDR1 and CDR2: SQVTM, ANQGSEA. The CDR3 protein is CSVGVGTVLRTQYF. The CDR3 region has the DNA TGCAGCGTTGGGGTCGGGACAGTACTCAGGACGCAGTATTTT.

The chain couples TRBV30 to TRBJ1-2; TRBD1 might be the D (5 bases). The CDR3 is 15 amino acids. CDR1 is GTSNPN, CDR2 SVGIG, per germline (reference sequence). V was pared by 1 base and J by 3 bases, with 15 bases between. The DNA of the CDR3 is TGTGCCTGGAGTGCAGGGATCAACAGTTACTATGGCTACACCTTC. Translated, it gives CAWSAGINSYYGYTF.

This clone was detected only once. CDR3 nucleotide sequence: TGTGCCAGCAGCCAATCTAACAGGGGTCGGACTGAAGCTTTCTTT. It is translated as CASSQSNRGRTEAFF. This chain connects TRBV11-2 to TRBJ1-1, with 7 nucleotides matching TRBD1. Trimming took 5 bases from V and 5 from J; bases not matched to a gene: 11. CDR3 length: 15 amino acids. Germline CDR1 reads SGHAT; CDR2 reads FQNNGV.

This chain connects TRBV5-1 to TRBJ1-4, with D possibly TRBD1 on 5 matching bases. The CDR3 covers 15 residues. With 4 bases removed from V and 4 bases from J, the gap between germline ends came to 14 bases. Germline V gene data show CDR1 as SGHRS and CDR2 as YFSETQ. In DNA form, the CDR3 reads TGCGCCAGCAGCCCAGGAGGGACGGTTAATGAAAAACTGTTTTTT. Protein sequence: CASSPGGTVNEKLFF.

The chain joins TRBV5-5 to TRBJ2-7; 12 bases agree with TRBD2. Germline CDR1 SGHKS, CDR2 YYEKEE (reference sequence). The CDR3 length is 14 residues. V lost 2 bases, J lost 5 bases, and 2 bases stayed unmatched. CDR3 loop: CASSFGTSGHEQYF. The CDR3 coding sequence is TGTGCCAGCAGCTTCGGGACTAGCGGGCACGAGCAGTACTTC.

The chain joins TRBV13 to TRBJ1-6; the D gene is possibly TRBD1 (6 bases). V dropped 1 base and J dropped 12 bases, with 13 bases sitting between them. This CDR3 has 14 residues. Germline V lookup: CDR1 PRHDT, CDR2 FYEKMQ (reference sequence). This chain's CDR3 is CASSLEGGGGPLHF. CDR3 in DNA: TGTGCCAGCAGCTTAGAAGGGGGGGGCGGACCCCTCCACTTT.

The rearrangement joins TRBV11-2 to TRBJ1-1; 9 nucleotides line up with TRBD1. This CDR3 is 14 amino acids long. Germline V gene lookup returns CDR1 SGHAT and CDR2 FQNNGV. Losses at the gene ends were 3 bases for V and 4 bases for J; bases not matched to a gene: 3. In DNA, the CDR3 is TGTGCCAGCAGCTTGGAGACAGGGGGCACTGAAGCTTTCTTT. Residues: CASSLETGGTEAFF.

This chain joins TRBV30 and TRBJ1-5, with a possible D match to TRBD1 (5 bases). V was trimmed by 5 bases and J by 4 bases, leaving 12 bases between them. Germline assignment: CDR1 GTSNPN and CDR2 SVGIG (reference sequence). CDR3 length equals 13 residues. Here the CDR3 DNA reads TGTGCCTGGGGAGACAGAATAAATCAGCCCCAGCATTTT. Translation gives CAWGDRINQPQHF.